The entry that follows covers one T cell receptor beta chain sequence. Its cognate antigen is unknown. This entry belongs to a study of cytomegalovirus exposure and HLA in healthy donors. Study as a whole: Earlier work reported around 110 million unique TCR beta sequences from about 179 million T cells. For the approximately 420 genotyped donors, roughly 80% fell within the Caucasian-associated ancestry cluster.

V lost 3 bases to trimming and J lost 4 bases; unmatched junction nucleotides: 12. This CDR3 spans 17 amino acids. Germline V lookup: CDR1 SGHDN, CDR2 FVKESK. Findings of the study overall: A few of the chains that were CMV-associated were confirmed in vitro to be specific for CMV antigens. Trimming of TCR beta V- and J-genes showed a link, identified in a later analysis, to a missense DCLRE1C variant.

PCR primers comprised 60 Vbeta and 13 Jbeta primers. Sequenced by immunoSEQ multiplex PCR; TCRdb stores in-frame clones only, minus some. The sample carries about 98,000 clones, under 75% recorded once. The J gene is TRBJ1-2, the V gene TRBV14, with 9 bases matching TRBD1. The sequence came from a female donor in good health and CMV-seronegative. The sequenced material came from PBMCs. The CDR3 here is CASSQSPGTGLFYGYTF. In DNA, the CDR3 is TGTGCCAGCAGCCAGTCCCCCGGGACAGGGCTCTTCTATGGCTACACCTTC.